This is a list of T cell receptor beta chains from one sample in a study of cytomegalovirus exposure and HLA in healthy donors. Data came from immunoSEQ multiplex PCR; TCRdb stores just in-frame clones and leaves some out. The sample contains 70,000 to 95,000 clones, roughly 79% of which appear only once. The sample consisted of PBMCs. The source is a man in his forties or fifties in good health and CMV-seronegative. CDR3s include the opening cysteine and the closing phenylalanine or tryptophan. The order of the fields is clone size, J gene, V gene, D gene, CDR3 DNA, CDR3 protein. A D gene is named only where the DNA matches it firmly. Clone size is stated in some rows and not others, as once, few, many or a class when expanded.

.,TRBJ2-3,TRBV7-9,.,TGTGCCAGCAGCTTAAGTCCTCAGGGGATCATGGTGGATACGCAGTATTTT,CASSLSPQGIMVDTQYF
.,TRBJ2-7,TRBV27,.,TGTGCCAGCAGTATAACGGGATCTGGCGAGCAGTACTTC,CASSITGSGEQYF
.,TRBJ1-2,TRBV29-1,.,TGCAGCGTTGATTCGGGTATTAGGTCGGCCTATGGCTACACCTTC,CSVDSGIRSAYGYTF
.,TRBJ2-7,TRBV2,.,TGTGCCAGTGAGGGTCTCGGGGAGCAGTACTTC,CASEGLGEQYF
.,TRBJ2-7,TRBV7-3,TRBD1,TGTGCCAGCAGCCCCCGCCAGGGGGAAAGCGAGCAGTACTTC,CASSPRQGESEQYF
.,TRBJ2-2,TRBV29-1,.,TGCAGCGTTGGACATACGAACACCGGGGAGCTGTTTTTT,CSVGHTNTGELFF
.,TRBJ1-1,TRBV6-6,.,TGTGCCAGCAGTTACTCGGAGGGGGAAGCTTTCTTT,CASSYSEGEAFF
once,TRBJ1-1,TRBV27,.,TGTGCCAGCAGCACCCGAGGGAGCACTGAAGCTTTCTTT,CASSTRGSTEAFF
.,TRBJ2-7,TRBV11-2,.,TGTGCCAGCAGCTGGGGACTGGACTACGAGCAGTACTTC,CASSWGLDYEQYF
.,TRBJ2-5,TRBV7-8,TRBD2,TGTGCCAGCAGCTCCTATAGGGAGGGAGGGTTAGAGACCCAGTACTTC,CASSSYREGGLETQYF
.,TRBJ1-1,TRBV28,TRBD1,TGTGCCACCCAACAGGGGGCATACACTGAAGCTTTCTTT,CATQQGAYTEAFF
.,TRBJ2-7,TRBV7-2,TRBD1,TGTGCCAGCAGCTGGACGGGACAGGATTCCTACGAGCAGTACTTC,CASSWTGQDSYEQYF
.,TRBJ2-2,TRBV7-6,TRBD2,TGTGCCAGCAGCGACGGACTAGCGGGAGCAGTGAACACCGGGGAGCTGTTTTTT,CASSDGLAGAVNTGELFF
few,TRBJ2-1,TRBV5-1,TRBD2,TGCGCCAGCAGCCAGGGACTAGCGGGAGTCTACAATGAGCAGTTCTTC,CASSQGLAGVYNEQFF
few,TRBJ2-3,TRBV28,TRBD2,TGTGCCAGCAGTTCACTAGCGGGAGCGGGAGATACGCAGTATTTT,CASSSLAGAGDTQYF
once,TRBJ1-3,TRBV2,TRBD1,TGTGCCAGCACCCAACGTAGGACAGGGAACCTCTCTGGAAACACCATATATTTT,CASTQRRTGNLSGNTIYF
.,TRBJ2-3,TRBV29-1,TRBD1,TGCAGCGTTGGACAGGGATACGATTTGGATACGCAGTATTTT,CSVGQGYDLDTQYF
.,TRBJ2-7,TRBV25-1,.,TGTGCCAGCAGTGGAGCCGGATCGGCAGGGCCTGGCTACGAGCAGTACTTC,CASSGAGSAGPGYEQYF
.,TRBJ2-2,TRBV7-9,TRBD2,TGTGCCAGCAGCCCGGGACTAGCGGGAAACACCGGGGAGCTGTTTTTT,CASSPGLAGNTGELFF
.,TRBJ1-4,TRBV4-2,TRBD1,TGTGCCAGCAGCCAAGCACAGGGGGCGCCTAATGAAAAACTGTTTTTT,CASSQAQGAPNEKLFF
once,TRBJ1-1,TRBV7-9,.,TGTGCCAGCAGCCCGCACACAACAAACACTGAAGCTTTCTTT,CASSPHTTNTEAFF
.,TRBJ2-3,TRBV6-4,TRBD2,TGTGCCAGCAGTGAGCTAGGACTAGCGGGAGGAGATACGCAGTATTTT,CASSELGLAGGDTQYF
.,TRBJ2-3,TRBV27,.,TGTGCCAGCAGTTTCGACTTAGACCGAAGAGATACGCAGTATTTT,CASSFDLDRRDTQYF
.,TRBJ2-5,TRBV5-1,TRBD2,TGCGCCAGCAGCACATTGACTAGCGGGGCGGGGGAGACCCAGTACTTC,CASSTLTSGAGETQYF
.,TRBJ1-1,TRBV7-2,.,TGTGCCAGCAGCTCACAGGGGAACACTGAAGCTTTCTTT,CASSSQGNTEAFF
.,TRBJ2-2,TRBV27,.,TGTGCCAGCAGTTCACTCGGGACAAGTTCACCCGAGGAGCTGTTTTTT,CASSSLGTSSPEELFF
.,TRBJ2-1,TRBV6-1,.,TGTGCCAGCAGGACTCGGACTGTAAATGAGCAGTTCTTC,CASRTRTVNEQFF
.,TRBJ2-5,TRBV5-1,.,TGCGCCAGCAGCTTCGGGGGACTTTCCCAAGAGACCCAGTACTTC,CASSFGGLSQETQYF
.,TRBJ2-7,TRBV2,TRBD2,TGTGCCAGCACGGCTAGCGGGTCGTCCTACGAGCAGTACTTC,CASTASGSSYEQYF
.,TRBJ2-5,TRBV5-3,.,TGTGCCAGAAGCTTATACCGGGACCAAGAGACCCAGTACTTC,CARSLYRDQETQYF
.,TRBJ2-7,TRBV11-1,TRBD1,TGTGCCAGCAGCGGGGACAGGGTAGGCGAGCAGTACTTC,CASSGDRVGEQYF
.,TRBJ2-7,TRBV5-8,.,TGTGCCAGCAGCTCGGGATCCCTCCTCCACGAGCAGTACTTC,CASSSGSLLHEQYF
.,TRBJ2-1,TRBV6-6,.,TGTGCCAGCACCTCCTCTCAGGGTAACTCCTACAATGAGCAGTTCTTC,CASTSSQGNSYNEQFF
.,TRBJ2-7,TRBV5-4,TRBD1,TGTGCCAGCAGCAGACAGGGGACTTACGAGCAGTACTTC,CASSRQGTYEQYF
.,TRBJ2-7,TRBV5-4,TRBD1,TGTGCCAGCAGCTTACAGGGGGGATGGGAGCAGTACTTC,CASSLQGGWEQYF
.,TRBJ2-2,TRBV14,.,TGTGCCAGCAGCCAGTTTCTAGGTGGGGAGCTGTTTTTT,CASSQFLGGELFF
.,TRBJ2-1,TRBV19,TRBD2,TGTGCCAGTAGTGTGACTAGCGGGAACTTATACAATGAGCAGTTCTTC,CASSVTSGNLYNEQFF
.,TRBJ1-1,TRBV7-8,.,TGTGCCAGCAGCTTAGGGGCCCGGGGGAACACTGAAGCTTTCTTT,CASSLGARGNTEAFF
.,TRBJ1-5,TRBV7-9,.,TGTGCCAGCAGTTATCAGGGGAATCAGCCCCAGCATTTT,CASSYQGNQPQHF